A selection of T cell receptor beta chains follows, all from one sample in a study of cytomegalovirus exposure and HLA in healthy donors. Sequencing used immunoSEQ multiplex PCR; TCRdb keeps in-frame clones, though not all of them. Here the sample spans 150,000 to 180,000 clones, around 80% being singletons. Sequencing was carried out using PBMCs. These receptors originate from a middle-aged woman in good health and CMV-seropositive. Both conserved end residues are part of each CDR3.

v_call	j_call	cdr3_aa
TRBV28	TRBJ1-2	CASSPPPWSPRQGYTF
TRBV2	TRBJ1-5	CASSRQGREGQPQHF
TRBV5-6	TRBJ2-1	CASSLEEGTSGNTYNEQFF
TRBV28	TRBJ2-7	CASSLRGQGEGNEQYF
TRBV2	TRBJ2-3	CASKRLAGTNTDTQYF
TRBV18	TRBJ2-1	CASSQSAAGLNEQFF
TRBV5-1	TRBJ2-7	CASSSGLAGGQGEQYF
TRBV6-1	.	CASNPGRGFVEQYF
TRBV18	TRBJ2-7	CASSLPQRPGLDSYEQYF
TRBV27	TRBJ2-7	CASRSSGKTYEQYF
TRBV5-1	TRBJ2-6	CASGRADGANVLTF
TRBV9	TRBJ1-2	CASSPPSGQNFF
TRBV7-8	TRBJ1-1	CASSLSRGTLPTEAFF
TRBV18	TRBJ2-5	CASSPRGDGRETQYF
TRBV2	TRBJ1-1	CASPGTSLNTEAFF
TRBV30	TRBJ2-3	CAWSGARTSGRASFTDTQYF
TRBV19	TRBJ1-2	CASSIDNRGHYGYTF
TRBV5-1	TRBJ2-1	CASSLQGLGLAVDNEQFF
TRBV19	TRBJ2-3	CASSRQGFRTDTQYF
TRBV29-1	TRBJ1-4	CSIFGGMANEKLFF